This TCR beta chain was sequenced during a study of T cells in Graves' hyperthyroidism and ophthalmopathy. The CDR3 contains 13 residues. Per the germline V gene, CDR1 is MNHEY and CDR2 is SVGAGI. V lost 2 bases, J lost 6 bases, and 3 bases stayed unmatched. Amplification targeted TCR beta CDR3 regions from RNA transcripts. HTBI primers were employed in a first-round RT-PCR of the TCR CDR3. TCRdb processed the multiplex PCR reads anew with MiXCR; each CDR3 protein has one entry. Here the sample spans about 300,000 distinct CDR3 sequences, 25% being singletons. The chain carries TRBV6-5 and TRBJ2-5; TRBD1 aligns across 7 bases. This TCR was sampled from a man aged 40-49 years with Graves' hyperthyroidism that later progressed to Graves' ophthalmopathy. The sequenced material came from blood. In DNA, the CDR3 is TGTGCCAGCAGTTACGACAGGGAGCAGACCCAGTACTTC. Residues: CASSYDREQTQYF.